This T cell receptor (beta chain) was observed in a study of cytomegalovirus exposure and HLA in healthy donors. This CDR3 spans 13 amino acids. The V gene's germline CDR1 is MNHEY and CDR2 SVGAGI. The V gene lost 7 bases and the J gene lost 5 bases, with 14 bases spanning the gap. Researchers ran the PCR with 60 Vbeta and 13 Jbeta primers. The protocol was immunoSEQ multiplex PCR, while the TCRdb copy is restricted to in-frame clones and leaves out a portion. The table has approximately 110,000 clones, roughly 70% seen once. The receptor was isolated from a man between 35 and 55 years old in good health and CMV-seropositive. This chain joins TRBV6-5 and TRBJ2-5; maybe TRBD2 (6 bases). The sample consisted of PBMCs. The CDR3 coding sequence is TGTGCCAGCATTGGGACTGAATTCGAGACCCAGTACTTC. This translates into CASIGTEFETQYF.